This TCR beta chain emerged from a study of T cells in Graves' hyperthyroidism and ophthalmopathy. Across the study: The blood sample was taken at first diagnosis, before treatment began. Study-level findings and limits: A model built on 13 V-J features separated ophthalmopathy from stable hyperthyroidism.

PBMCs were obtained from over 8.5 ml fresh peripheral blood. TCR beta CDR3 regions were amplified from RNA. Carried out on the TCR CDR3, a first-round RT-PCR used the HTBI primer set. TCRdb passed the multiplex PCR reads through MiXCR, listing each CDR3 protein once. The data show 350,000 to 400,000 distinct CDR3 sequences, roughly 13% seen once. The germline V gene encodes CDR1 GTSNPN and CDR2 SVGIG (reference sequence). This CDR3 comprises 15 residues. V shed 5 bases, J shed 4 bases, and the junction held 9 bases outside the gene matches. This clonotype was picked up many times. The target antigen is unknown.

This sequence originates from a woman aged 55-75 years with Graves' hyperthyroidism. The chain joins TRBV30 to TRBJ1-5; 9 bases fit TRBD1. The sequenced material came from blood. CDR3 in amino acids: CAWAIGQGSNQPQHF. CDR3 sequence (DNA): TGTGCCTGGGCGATAGGACAGGGGTCAAATCAGCCCCAGCATTTT.